This is a list of T cell receptor beta chains from one sample in a study of Ad26.COV2.S vaccination and SARS-CoV-2 variants. Some clones are missing from TCRdb's copy, which holds only in-frame ones; the method was immunoSEQ multiplex PCR. The sample consists of approximately 400,000 clones, roughly 85% of them appearing once. The source was peripheral blood, collected in a trial of Ad26.COV2.S vaccine versus placebo. These receptors were taken from a person aged 18-65 years who received the Ad26.COV2.S COVID-19 vaccine or a placebo. Each CDR3 is given with its conserved first and last residue. A D gene is named only where the DNA matches it firmly. The size field is filled for only some rows; it gives once, few, many or a size class.

>TRBJ2-5|-|14|TRBV13|-
TGTGCCAGCAGCTCCGGACATACTAAAGAGACCCAGTACTTC
CASSSGHTKETQYF
>TRBJ2-7|-|11|TRBV7-2|-
TGTGCCAGCAGCCCCTATTACGAGCAGTACTTC
CASSPYYEQYF
>TRBJ1-3|-|13|TRBV29-1|TRBD1
TGCAGCGTTGAAGGGCAGGGGGCGAACACCATATATTTT
CSVEGQGANTIYF
>TRBJ1-1|-|13|TRBV15|TRBD1
TGTGCCACCAGCTTGACAGGGGGCACTGAAGCTTTCTTT
CATSLTGGTEAFF
>TRBJ1-1|-|14|TRBV4-3|-
TGCGCCAGCAGCCAAGATTGGGGGAACACTGAAGCTTTCTTT
CASSQDWGNTEAFF
>TRBJ2-2|-|12|TRBV30|-
TGTGCCTGGAGTCTGGTAACCGGGGAGCTGTTTTTT
CAWSLVTGELFF
>TRBJ2-7|few|14|TRBV29-1|TRBD2
TGCAGCGTCGGGGGACTAGCGGGGGGCTACGAGCAGTACTTC
CSVGGLAGGYEQYF
>TRBJ2-7|few|15|TRBV4-2|-
TGTGCCAGCAGCCAAGACCACCTCGGGACCTACGAGCAGTACTTC
CASSQDHLGTYEQYF
>TRBJ2-7|-|14|TRBV18|TRBD2
TGTGCCAGCTCACTATGGGACTACTCCTACGAGCAGTACTTC
CASSLWDYSYEQYF
>TRBJ2-3|-|15|TRBV27|TRBD2
TGTGCCAGCAGATCAGCGGGAGTAGACACAGATACGCAGTATTTT
CASRSAGVDTDTQYF
>TRBJ2-5|-|15|TRBV2|TRBD1
TGTGCCAGCAGTCAAGGACAGGGTATAGGCGAGACCCAGTACTTC
CASSQGQGIGETQYF
>TRBJ1-3|-|16|TRBV19|TRBD1
TGTGCCAGTAGTCCCCGACAGGGGGCTTACGGAAACACCATATATTTT
CASSPRQGAYGNTIYF
>TRBJ1-5|few|14|TRBV19|-
TGTGCCAGCTCTTACCTCACCCCTAATCAGCCCCAGCATTTT
CASSYLTPNQPQHF
>TRBJ2-7|-|16|TRBV15|-
TGTGCCACCAGCAGGGAAGCGCAGGGGGGGACGAACGAGCAGTACTTC
CATSREAQGGTNEQYF
>TRBJ2-7|-|14|TRBV19|-
TGTGCCAGTAGTATTAACGTGGTCACCTACGAGCAGTACTTC
CASSINVVTYEQYF
>TRBJ1-6|-|13|TRBV5-1|-
TGCGCCAGCAGAACAGGTGAACTATCACCCCTCCACTTT
CASRTGELSPLHF
>TRBJ2-1|few|17|TRBV24-1|-
TGTGCCACCAGTGATTACCTTGGGGCCGCCTCCTACAATGAGCAGTTCTTC
CATSDYLGAASYNEQFF
>TRBJ2-7|-|14|TRBV11-2|-
TGTGCCAGCAGCTTAGGGGGGTGGAACCACGAGCAGTACTTC
CASSLGGWNHEQYF
>TRBJ2-3|-|12|TRBV3-1/TRBV3-2|-
TGTGCCAGCAGACGGACGCCAGATACGCAGTATTTT
CASRRTPDTQYF
>TRBJ2-7|-|13|TRBV5-1|-
TGCGCCAGCAGCTGGGGGGTTTCCTACGAGCAGTACTTC
CASSWGVSYEQYF
>TRBJ2-5|-|14|TRBV18|TRBD1
TGTGCCAGCTCACCATTGGGACAGCAAGAGACCCAGTACTTC
CASSPLGQQETQYF
>TRBJ2-7|-|15|TRBV7-9|TRBD1
TGTGCCAGCAGGTCTGACAGGGGGCGTGTCTACGAGCAGTACTTC
CASRSDRGRVYEQYF
>TRBJ2-3|-|16|TRBV20-1|TRBD1
TGCAGTGCTAGTCCCTGGGTACAGGGGAGCACAGATACGCAGTATTTT
CSASPWVQGSTDTQYF
>TRBJ2-7|-|16|TRBV3-1/TRBV3-2|TRBD1
TGTGCCAGCAGCCAGTTTCCGGGGACAGGGGTCCACGAGCAGTACTTC
CASSQFPGTGVHEQYF
>TRBJ1-4|-|14|TRBV5-5|-
TGTGCCAGCAGCTTGTTAATGACTAATGAAAAACTGTTTTTT
CASSLLMTNEKLFF
>TRBJ1-1|-|12|TRBV12-3/TRBV12-4|-
TGTGCCAGCAGTTTGGAGGGGCGCGGGGCTTTCTTT
CASSLEGRGAFF
>TRBJ2-7|-|14|TRBV4-1|TRBD2
TGCGCCAGCAGCTCCCTAGCGGGGGCTTACGAGCAGTACTTC
CASSSLAGAYEQYF
>TRBJ1-1|-|13|TRBV29-1|-
TGCAGCGTTGAAGGGCGGCTTCTCACTGAAGCTTTCTTT
CSVEGRLLTEAFF
>TRBJ2-2|-|16|TRBV4-2|TRBD2
TGTGCCAGCAGCCAAGATCGCGCTAGCGGGTTCCGGGAGCTGTTTTTT
CASSQDRASGFRELFF
>TRBJ1-3|-|15|TRBV5-5|-
TGTGCCAGCAGCTCCGGGCCACGGAGAGGAAACACCATATATTTT
CASSSGPRRGNTIYF
>TRBJ2-1|-|14|TRBV9|-
TGTGCCAGCAGCGCCCGAGGCTCCTACAATGAGCAGTTCTTC
CASSARGSYNEQFF
>TRBJ1-4|-|11|TRBV20-1|TRBD1
TGCAGTGCTAGAGTTCGACAGGGGATGTTTTTT
CSARVRQGMFF
>TRBJ1-1|-|13|TRBV29-1|-
TGCAGCGCCACACAGGGAGGTCACACTGAAGCTTTCTTT
CSATQGGHTEAFF